What follows are 7 T cell receptor beta chains derived from one specimen sequenced in a study of cytomegalovirus exposure and HLA in healthy donors. The PCR made use of 60 Vbeta and 13 Jbeta primers. The method was immunoSEQ multiplex PCR; TCRdb's version includes in-frame clones alone and lacks a portion of them. The data hold about 110,000 clones, with around four fifths observed a single time. Sample: PBMCs. The source is a woman aged 40 to 49 in good health and CMV-seronegative.

The chain recombines TRBV27 with TRBJ1-1; D gene unclear. CDR1 MNHEY and CDR2 SMNVEV come from the germline V gene (reference sequence). The V end was cut by 6 bases, the J end by 0 bases, with 8 bases between. This CDR3 is built from 13 residues. CDR3 residues: CASRNTVNTEAFF. The CDR3 nucleotides read TGTGCCAGCAGGAATACAGTGAACACTGAAGCTTTCTTT.

This rearrangement joins TRBV28 to TRBJ2-4; D might be TRBD1 (5 bases). The germline gives CDR1 MDHEN, CDR2 SYDVKM. The CDR3 runs 17 residues. Trimming shortened V by 5 bases and J by 3 bases, and 20 bases separated the two germline ends. The CDR3 spells CASSPQGLGLGKNIQYF. The CDR3 DNA follows: TGTGCCAGCAGTCCCCAGGGTTTGGGGCTTGGCAAAAACATTCAGTACTTC.

This clone showed up just once. The rearrangement joins TRBV6-1 to TRBJ2-5, with a tentative D call TRBD2 (5 bases). Per germline, CDR1 MNHNS and CDR2 SASEGT. V was clipped by 6 bases and J by 3 bases, with 8 bases between them. CDR3 length: 12 amino acids. The CDR3 nucleotides are TGTGCCAGCAGGACTACTGAAGAGACCCAGTACTTC. It is translated as CASRTTEETQYF.

The chain combines TRBV19 with TRBJ2-1, with TRBD2 matching 8 bases. Germline trimming cut 4 bases from V and 7 bases from J; bases unmatched to any gene: 9. Germline V gene data show CDR1 as LNHDA and CDR2 as SQIVND (reference sequence). The CDR3 totals 15 residues. CDR3 amino acids: CASSNGRAVFNEQFF. As DNA, the CDR3 is TGTGCCAGTAGTAACGGGAGGGCGGTGTTTAATGAGCAGTTCTTC.

The gene calls are TRBV5-4 and TRBJ2-1; possibly TRBD1 for D (5 bases). The V end lost 0 bases, the J end lost 9 bases, and 10 bases lay between the germline ends. This CDR3 comprises 13 residues. CDR1 and CDR2 from the germline V gene are SGHNT and YYREEE (reference sequence). DNA of the CDR3: TGTGCCAGCAGCTTGGCCCTAAGGGGTGAGCAGTTCTTC. It encodes CASSLALRGEQFF.

The chain employs TRBV7-9 and TRBJ2-5; a weak D match, TRBD1 (5 bases). V was trimmed by 5 bases and J by 5 bases, leaving 18 bases between them. The CDR3 is 15 residues long. Germline values: CDR1 SEHNR, CDR2 FQNEAQ (reference sequence). The CDR3 loop is CASSKARAGRETQYF. CDR3 DNA sequence: TGTGCCAGCAGCAAAGCACGGGCAGGGCGGGAGACCCAGTACTTC.

This clone is medium-sized within its sample. The chain couples TRBV6-5 to TRBJ2-7, with TRBD1 matching over 8 bases. Trimming removed 4 bases from V and 5 bases from J; junction bases left unmatched: 10. This CDR3 is built from 15 residues. The germline CDR1 and CDR2 sequences are MNHEY and SVGAGI. CDR3 sequence reads: CASSLGPDRGHEQYF. The CDR3 DNA is TGTGCCAGCAGTTTGGGTCCCGACAGGGGCCACGAGCAGTACTTC.